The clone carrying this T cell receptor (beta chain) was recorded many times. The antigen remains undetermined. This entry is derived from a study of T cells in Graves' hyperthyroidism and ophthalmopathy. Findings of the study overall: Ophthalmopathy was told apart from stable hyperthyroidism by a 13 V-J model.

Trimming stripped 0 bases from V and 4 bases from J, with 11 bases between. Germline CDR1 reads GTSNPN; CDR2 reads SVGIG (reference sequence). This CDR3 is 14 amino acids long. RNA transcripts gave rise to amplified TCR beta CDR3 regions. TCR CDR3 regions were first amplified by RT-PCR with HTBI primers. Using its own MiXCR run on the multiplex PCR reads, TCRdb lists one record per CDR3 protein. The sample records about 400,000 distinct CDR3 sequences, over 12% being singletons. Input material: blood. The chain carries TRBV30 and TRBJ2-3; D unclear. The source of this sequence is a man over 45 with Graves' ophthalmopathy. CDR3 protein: CAWSVNAPADTQYF. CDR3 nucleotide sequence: TGTGCCTGGAGTGTCAATGCCCCAGCAGATACGCAGTATTTT.